This TCR beta chain emerged from a study of Graves' ophthalmopathy and Graves' hyperthyroidism. There are many counts of this clonotype. Antigen: not known. Excluded: other autoimmune disease, uncontrolled infection, pregnancy or lactation. Fresh peripheral blood, roughly 9.8 ml, was the PBMC source. General study results and limits: Appearing in blood as well were most expanded thyroid clonotypes above 0.001 frequency.

TCR beta CDR3 regions were amplified from RNA transcripts. First-round RT-PCR used HTBI primers; second-round multiplex PCR followed. One entry per CDR3 protein results from TCRdb running MiXCR on the multiplex PCR reads. The data show 300,000 to 400,000 distinct CDR3 sequences, roughly 17% seen once. J gave up 6 bases and V 3 bases, and 12 bases lay outside the gene matches. Germline lookup yields CDR1 SNHLY and CDR2 FYNNEI. The CDR3 spans 16 residues. Material: peripheral blood. The gene calls are TRBV2 and TRBJ1-2; TRBD1 matches 8 bases. The receptor was derived from an adult man with Graves' ophthalmopathy. DNA of the CDR3: TGTGCCAGCAGTGACTTGACAGGGGCGGCCTTACATGGCTACACCTTC. Translated: CASSDLTGAALHGYTF.